This T cell receptor (beta chain) comes out of a study of T cells in Graves' hyperthyroidism and ophthalmopathy. V was pared by 3 bases and J by 4 bases, with 10 bases between. Germline loops: CDR1 SGHDN, CDR2 FVKESK. This CDR3 spans 13 amino acids. This clonotype showed up just a few times. Authors of the study amplified TCR beta CDR3 regions from RNA transcripts. TCR CDR3 underwent first-round RT-PCR with the HTBI primer set. TCRdb reanalysed the multiplex PCR reads using MiXCR and keeps one entry per CDR3 protein. The repertoire holds a few hundred thousand distinct CDR3 sequences, with about a sixth as singletons.

Sequencing was performed on blood. The rearrangement links TRBV14 to TRBJ2-7; possible D gene TRBD2, 6 bases. The clonotype was recovered from a woman aged 25-40 years with Graves' hyperthyroidism. This chain's CDR3 is CASSQTRGYEQYF. Here the CDR3 DNA reads TGTGCCAGCAGCCAGACTAGGGGTTACGAGCAGTACTTC.